Presented here are 20 T cell receptor beta chains from one specimen sequenced in a study of blood T cell repertoires in COVID-19. Libraries were prepared by immunoSEQ multiplex PCR; TCRdb keeps only in-frame clonotypes and omits some of them. Of about 220,000 clones in the sample, almost 85% were seen once. The sequenced sample was peripheral blood. The receptors originated from a woman aged 70 to 79 with COVID-19, enrolled during active disease.

The CDR3 loop is CAISGTTGRNTEAFF. The DNA of the CDR3 is TGTGCCATCAGTGGTACGACAGGACGGAACACTGAAGCTTTCTTT. The V gene is TRBV10-3, the J gene TRBJ1-1, with a weak D call TRBD1 (6 bases). From germline, CDR1 is ENHRY and CDR2 SYGVKD. Trimming stripped 4 bases from V and 1 base from J, with 13 bases between. The CDR3 length is 15 residues.

This clone was seen once. In the same sample, other DNA sequences code for this CDR3. The chain employs TRBV11-2 and TRBJ1-1; D is unresolved. Germline V gives CDR1 SGHAT, CDR2 FQNNGV. The CDR3 extends over 13 amino acids. The V and J ends lost 1 base and 5 bases respectively, with 8 bases between them. The chain's CDR3 is CASSLGGRTEAFF. CDR3 sequence (DNA): TGTGCCAGCAGCTTAGGCGGCAGAACTGAAGCTTTCTTT.

CDR3 sequence: CASSPGGFTLYGYTF. CDR3 nucleotide sequence: TGTGCCAGCAGCCCGGGCGGGTTTACTCTCTATGGCTACACCTTC. The chain is built from TRBV28 and TRBJ1-2; no clear D. Germline V gene sequence: CDR1 MDHEN, CDR2 SYDVKM. V was trimmed by 6 bases and J by 4 bases, leaving 18 bases between them. The CDR3 loop spans 15 amino acids.

The chain is built from TRBV21-1 and TRBJ1-2. TRBV21-1 constitutes a pseudogene. The CDR3 contains 12 residues. CDR3 sequence reads: CASSAANYGYTF. CDR3 DNA sequence: TGTGCCAGCTCTGCAGCGAACTATGGCTACACCTTC.

The CDR3 loop reads CASSLPGLSTDTQYF. CDR3 in DNA: TGCGCCAGCAGCCTACCGGGACTCTCCACAGATACGCAGTATTTT. V is TRBV5-1 and J is TRBJ2-3; D is perhaps TRBD2 (6 bases). The CDR3 covers 15 residues. Germline lookup yields CDR1 SGHRS and CDR2 YFSETQ. V lost 4 bases and J 2 bases, leaving 14 bases between the germline ends.

This chain uses TRBV9 with TRBJ1-4, with D perhaps TRBD1 (6 bases). V lost 3 bases, J lost 3 bases, and 15 bases lay in between. CDR3 length: 16 amino acids. The germline V gene encodes CDR1 SGDLS and CDR2 YYNGEE. The CDR3 DNA is TGTGCCAGCAGCGAGACAACAGGGTCTGCTAATGAAAAACTGTTTTTT. This encodes CASSETTGSANEKLFF.

This clone occurred a few times. The rearrangement joins TRBV7-6 to TRBJ2-6; no definite D call. Trimming left V 1 base short and J 0 bases short, with 7 bases between. Germline CDR1 is SGHVS and CDR2 is FNYEAQ. This CDR3 comprises 16 residues. The CDR3 DNA reads as TGTGCCAGCAGCTTAGGTGCTAACTCTGGGGCCAACGTCCTGACTTTC. Its translation is CASSLGANSGANVLTF.

The chain is built from TRBV7-9 and TRBJ2-7; possible D gene TRBD1, 5 bases. Germline CDR1 is SEHNR and CDR2 is FQNEAQ (reference sequence). The germline V and J ends were trimmed by 0 bases and 2 bases, with 14 bases remaining between them. The CDR3 has 16 amino acids. CDR3: CASSLAFAGPAYEQYF. CDR3 nucleotide sequence: TGTGCCAGCAGCTTAGCGTTCGCAGGGCCTGCCTACGAGCAGTACTTC.

This CDR3 is CASSEARTSYGYTF. The CDR3 bases are TGTGCCAGCAGTGAAGCACGGACAAGCTATGGCTACACCTTC. The gene calls are TRBV2 and TRBJ1-2; TRBD1 is a possible D gene (5 bases). The CDR3 runs 14 residues. CDR1 and CDR2 from the germline V gene are SNHLY and FYNNEI. The ends were cut back, 0 bases at V and 4 bases at J, with 9 bases in the middle.

The gene calls are TRBV6-2 or TRBV6-3 and TRBJ1-1; D call uncertain. The CDR3 spans 11 residues. The germline V gene has CDR1 MNHEY and CDR2 SVGEGT. The V end lost 5 bases, the J end lost 10 bases, and 11 bases lay between the germline ends. CDR3 sequence (DNA): TGTGCCAGCAGTACTACCCGCCGAGCTTTCTTT. This sequence encodes CASSTTRRAFF.

The J gene is TRBJ2-2, the V gene TRBV15; tentatively, D is TRBD2 (6 bases). CDR1 and CDR2 from the germline V gene are LNHNV and YYDKDF (reference sequence). The CDR3 extends over 14 amino acids. The V gene lost 6 bases and the J gene lost 2 bases, with 10 bases spanning the gap. In nucleotides, the CDR3 is TGTGCCACCAGGGGACTGACAAACACCGGGGAGCTGTTTTTT. As protein: CATRGLTNTGELFF.

The chain joins TRBV11-3 to TRBJ2-3; 8 nucleotides match TRBD1. Germline loops: CDR1 SGHNT, CDR2 YENEEA. V lost 4 bases to trimming and J lost 4 bases; unmatched junction nucleotides: 10. CDR3 length: 16 amino acids. The CDR3: CASSSGQGLAPDTQYF. Written as DNA, the CDR3 is TGTGCCAGCAGCTCTGGACAGGGCCTCGCCCCAGATACGCAGTATTTT. Variable domain in full (rest from reference TRBV11-3 and TRBJ2-3): EAGVVQSPRYKIIEKKQPVAFWCNPISGHNTLYWYLQNLGQGPELLIRYENEEAVDDSQLPKDRFSAERLKGVDSTLKIQPAELGDSAVYLCASSSGQGLAPDTQYFGPGTRLTVL.

The CDR3 coding sequence is TGTGCCAGCAGCTTGGGACAGCCTGCCATACGTGAGCAGTTCTTC. This sequence encodes CASSLGQPAIREQFF. V and J are TRBV7-2 and TRBJ2-1; 7 bases line up with TRBD1. CDR3 size: 15 residues. Germline CDR1 SGHTA, CDR2 FQGNSA. V shed 3 bases, J shed 9 bases, and the junction held 11 bases outside the gene matches. Full variable domain (remainder filled in from reference TRBV7-2 and TRBJ2-1): GAGVSQSPSNKVTEKGKDVELRCDPISGHTALYWYRQSLGQGLEFLIYFQGNSAPDKSGLPSDRFSAERTGGSVSTLTIQRTQQEDSAVYLCASSLGQPAIREQFFGPGTRLTVL.

The rearrangement joins TRBV5-6 to TRBJ2-4, with TRBD2 matching over 12 bases. Germline-derived CDR1 and CDR2 are SGHDT and YYEEEE. The CDR3 totals 16 residues. The junction had 14 bases not matched to a gene; V was cut back by 7 bases and J by 9 bases. The CDR3 DNA sequence: TGTGCCAGCTCTATATCGGGACTAGCGGGCTTTGGCATTCAGTACTTC. This codes for CASSISGLAGFGIQYF.

This chain uses TRBV7-8 with TRBJ2-1; 7 bases match TRBD2. CDR3 length: 16 residues. The V and J ends lost 2 bases and 4 bases, in that order; junction bases with no gene match: 8. CDR1 is SGHVS, CDR2 FQNEAQ, per germline. The CDR3 DNA sequence: TGTGCCAGCAGCTTATATCAGCTAGCGGAATACAATGAGCAGTTCTTC. Its protein product is CASSLYQLAEYNEQFF.

The J gene is TRBJ2-7, the V gene TRBV3-1 (or the pseudogene TRBV3-2); D possibly corresponds to TRBD1 (5 bases). The CDR3 is 14 amino acids. Germline V CDR1 and CDR2: LGHDT, YNNKEL (reference sequence). V was trimmed by 5 bases and J by 6 bases, leaving 17 bases between them. In nucleotides, the CDR3 is TGTGCCAGCAGCGCTGCAGGGAAGAGTATCGAGCAGTACTTC. This encodes CASSAAGKSIEQYF.

V and J are TRBV21-1 and TRBJ2-7; the D segment call TRBD2 is taken from the table without a DNA check. TRBV21-1 is a pseudogene locus. CDR3 length: 16 residues. CDR3 sequence reads: CASSKERSGRSYEQYF. The CDR3 DNA reads TGTGCCAGCAGCAAAGAGCGAAGCGGGCGGTCCTACGAGCAGTACTTC.

The rearrangement links TRBV5-1 to TRBJ1-6, with a possible D match to TRBD1 (6 bases). V lost 0 bases and J 8 bases, leaving 9 bases between the germline ends. The germline CDR1 and CDR2 sequences are SGHRS and YFSETQ. The CDR3 spans 14 residues. The CDR3 DNA reads TGCGCCAGCAGCTTGGACAGGGTAGATTCACCCCTCCACTTT. It translates to CASSLDRVDSPLHF.

The CDR3 DNA follows: TGTGCCAGCAGCAAAGCGCCTCCATGGGGCTCATCAGATAAGTATTATGGCTACACCTTC. Protein: CASSKAPPWGSSDKYYGYTF. This chain uses TRBV21-1 with TRBJ1-2; the DNA was not compared with TRBD1, the D call given in the table. TRBV21-1 is a known pseudogene. This CDR3 spans 20 amino acids.

The CDR3 nucleotides are TGTGCCAGCAGCCCCAGGACTTTTAGCTCCTACAATGAGCAGTTCTTC. Its translation is CASSPRTFSSYNEQFF. The gene calls are TRBV21-1 and TRBJ2-1; the DNA was not compared with TRBD2, the D call given in the table. TRBV21-1 is tagged as a pseudogene. The CDR3 runs 16 residues.